These 20 T cell receptor beta chains came from one sample sequenced in a study of neurological immune-mediated disorders. TCRdb re-called the 5' RACE reads with MiXCR, one entry per CDR3 protein. This table has roughly 60,000 distinct CDR3 sequences, around 3.8% appearing once. The sample taken for sequencing was PBMCs. These receptors came from a woman in her forties or fifties with multiple sclerosis.

This clonotype was seen ten or more times. The chain is built from TRBV20-1 and TRBJ2-1; 7 bases line up with TRBD2. This CDR3 has 15 residues. Germline-derived CDR1 and CDR2 are DFQATT and SNEGSKA (reference sequence). The trim removed 2 bases at V and 3 bases at J, leaving 7 bases unmatched. The CDR3 nucleotides read TGCAGTGCTAGACCTTTAGCGGGCGACTACAATGAGCAGTTCTTC. As protein: CSARPLAGDYNEQFF.

A word on this clonotype: At one end, the junction sequence differs from germline, possibly due to a read error. The genes are TRBV20-1 and TRBJ1-6; no firm D call. The CDR3 sequence is 15 residues long. Germline values: CDR1 DFQATT, CDR2 SNEGSKA (reference sequence). CDR3 loop: CSARPLAGEGSPLNF. The CDR3 region has the DNA TGCAGTGCTAGACCGCTGGCCGGGGAGGGTTCACCCCTCAACTTT.

This clonotype was recorded at least ten times. This clone may be a read error of a much larger clone one base away. V is TRBV5-6 and J is TRBJ1-1, with TRBD1 identical over 7 bases. Germline V gives CDR1 SGHDT, CDR2 YYEEEE. CDR3 length: 17 residues. J lost 3 bases, V lost 0 bases, and 11 bases had no gene match. The CDR3: CASSLETGIIRDTEAFF. CDR3 in DNA: TGTGCCAGCAGCTTGGAGACAGGGATTATAAGAGACACTGAAGCTTTCTTT.

This clonotype was seen ten or more times. This chain joins TRBV29-1 and TRBJ2-3; D is tentatively TRBD1 or TRBD2 (5 bases each). This CDR3 is 14 amino acids long. Germline CDR1 reads SQVTM; CDR2 reads ANQGSEA. V shed 3 bases and J shed 4 bases, with 14 bases lying between them. In DNA, the CDR3 is TGCAGCGTTGAGGCGCCAGGGACCTCAGATACGCAGTATTTT. Protein product: CSVEAPGTSDTQYF.

This clonotype has at least ten counts. This sequence joins TRBV27 and TRBJ1-2, with D possibly TRBD1 on 6 matching bases. The V end lost 1 base, the J end lost 4 bases, and 16 bases lay between the germline ends. The CDR3 has 16 amino acids. Per the germline V gene, CDR1 is MNHEY and CDR2 is SMNVEV (reference sequence). The CDR3 coding sequence is TGTGCCAGCAGTTTATTGGGGGGGCGTTCTTCCTATGGCTACACCTTC. Encoded protein: CASSLLGGRSSYGYTF.

This clonotype was counted ten times or more. The chain recombines TRBV12-3 or TRBV12-4 with TRBJ1-1; perhaps TRBD1 as D (6 bases). Trimming removed 6 bases from V and 6 bases from J, with 14 bases in between. The CDR3 is 13 residues long. The CDR3 DNA is TGTGCCAGCAGCACAATCAGGGGCTCTGAAGCTTTCTTT. This encodes CASSTIRGSEAFF.

This clonotype was counted at least ten times. The chain links TRBV20-1 to TRBJ1-3; TRBD1 agrees at 7 bases. The CDR3 extends over 15 amino acids. CDR1 is DFQATT and CDR2 is SNEGSKA in the germline V gene (reference sequence). With V trimmed by 6 bases and J by 0 bases, 8 bases remained unmatched. CDR3 in DNA: TGCAGTGCCAATGGACAGGCAAGCTCTGGAAACACCATATATTTT. Encoded protein: CSANGQASSGNTIYF.

The table lists this clonotype with many counts. This chain links TRBV5-1 with TRBJ2-1; no definite D call. V shed 2 bases and J shed 2 bases, with 14 bases lying between them. The length of the CDR3 is 16 residues. Germline V gene lookup returns CDR1 SGHRS and CDR2 YFSETQ. Here the CDR3 reads CASSFVSSPPYNEQFF. CDR3 in DNA: TGCGCCAGCAGCTTTGTTTCATCCCCCCCCTACAATGAGCAGTTCTTC.

The rearrangement uses TRBV7-9 and TRBJ2-2; no clear D. Germline V gene sequence: CDR1 SEHNR, CDR2 FQNEAQ (reference sequence). V lost 2 bases, J lost 6 bases, and 7 bases lay in between. CDR3 length: 13 residues. The CDR3 region is CASSLIVAGELFF. CDR3 nucleotide sequence: TGTGCCAGCAGCTTAATAGTCGCCGGGGAGCTGTTTTTT. The full variable domain, with the rest looked up from reference TRBV7-9 and TRBJ2-2, is DTGVSQNPRHKITKRGQNVTFRCDPISEHNRLYWYRQTLGQGPEFLTYFQNEAQLEKSRLLSDRFSAERPKGSFSTLEIQRTEQGDSAMYLCASSLIVAGELFFGEGSRLTVL.

The table lists this clonotype with many counts. V gene TRBV4-3 combines with J gene TRBJ2-2; D is ambiguous. Trimming took off 4 bases at V and 1 base at J, with 7 bases between the two ends. Germline loops: CDR1 LGHNA, CDR2 YSLEER. The CDR3 spans 14 residues. CDR3 loop: CASSPRRNTGELFF. CDR3 bases: TGCGCCAGCAGCCCTAGACGGAACACCGGGGAGCTGTTTTTT.

This clonotype came up many times. The V and J genes are TRBV15 and TRBJ1-5; D uncertain. The CDR3 spans 13 residues. V was cut by 2 bases and J by 0 bases, with 2 bases left in between. Germline V CDR1 and CDR2: LNHNV, YYDKDF (reference sequence). The CDR3: CATSRISNQPQHF. CDR3 nucleotides: TGTGCCACCAGCAGAATTAGCAATCAGCCCCAGCATTTT.

Many counts were recorded for this clonotype. The rearrangement links TRBV29-1 to TRBJ1-1; D is undetermined. The CDR3 extends over 11 amino acids. Trimming cost V 4 bases and J 1 base, with 4 bases left between them. CDR1 is SQVTM and CDR2 is ANQGSEA in the germline V gene. The CDR3 here is CSVVKNTEAFF. CDR3 DNA sequence: TGCAGCGTTGTTAAGAACACTGAAGCTTTCTTT. The full variable domain, with the rest looked up from reference TRBV29-1 and TRBJ1-1, is SAVISQKPSRDICQRGTSLTIQCQVDSQVTMMFWYRQQPGQSLTLIATANQGSEATYESGFVIDKFPISRPNLTFSTLTVSNMSPEDSSIYLCSVVKNTEAFFGQGTRLTVV.

This clonotype has at least ten counts. The chain combines TRBV6-2 or TRBV6-3 with TRBJ1-1, with TRBD1 matching over 7 bases. Trimming cost V 2 bases and J 0 bases; bases outside gene matches: 9. Per the germline V gene, CDR1 is MNHEY and CDR2 is SVGEGT. This CDR3 is built from 17 residues. CDR3: CASSYGGRGKLNTEAFF. The CDR3 coding sequence is TGTGCCAGCAGTTACGGCGGCAGGGGGAAGTTGAACACTGAAGCTTTCTTT.

The rearrangement uses TRBV15 and TRBJ2-1; a weak D match, TRBD2 (6 bases). Trimming took 3 bases from V and 2 from J, leaving 14 bases between them. This CDR3 is built from 16 residues. Germline assignment: CDR1 LNHNV and CDR2 YYDKDF (reference sequence). This CDR3 is CATSSQTSPTYNEQFF. In nucleotides, the CDR3 is TGTGCCACCAGCAGCCAGACTAGTCCAACCTACAATGAGCAGTTCTTC.

This clonotype was observed many times. The chain carries TRBV20-1 and TRBJ1-1; D is ambiguous. The CDR3 has 12 residues. Germline V lookup: CDR1 DFQATT, CDR2 SNEGSKA (reference sequence). V lost 3 bases and J 6 bases, leaving 11 bases between the germline ends. CDR3 bases: TGCAGTGCTAGGTCCAGAAGCTCTGAAGCTTTCTTT. As protein: CSARSRSSEAFF.

V and J are TRBV20-1 and TRBJ2-5, with D uncertain. This CDR3 has 16 residues. The V and J ends lost 6 bases and 1 base respectively, with 21 bases between them. CDR1 and CDR2 from the germline V gene are DFQATT and SNEGSKA (reference sequence). CDR3 region: CSARPPNLGLQETQYF. CDR3 DNA: TGCAGTGCGCGACCCCCTAATCTAGGCCTCCAAGAGACCCAGTACTTC.

V is TRBV5-1 and J is TRBJ2-7; the match to TRBD1 covers 10 bases. After removal of 4 bases from V and 6 bases from J, the junction contained 7 bases not matched to a gene. Germline CDR1 SGHRS, CDR2 YFSETQ. The CDR3 has 14 amino acids. The DNA for the CDR3 is TGCGCCAGCAGCAGTACCGGGACAGGGGTCGAGCAGTACTTC. It translates to CASSSTGTGVEQYF.

This clonotype has a count of ten or more. The V and J genes are TRBV5-1 and TRBJ1-2, with D possibly being TRBD1 (6 bases). This CDR3 is 13 amino acids long. Looked up from germline, CDR1 is SGHRS and CDR2 is YFSETQ. Trimming shortened V by 2 bases and J by 6 bases, and 11 bases separated the two germline ends. The CDR3 nucleotides read TGCGCCAGCAGCTTAGGGACAAGTAATGGCTACACCTTC. It specifies CASSLGTSNGYTF.

This clonotype was seen ten or more times. This chain joins TRBV20-1 and TRBJ1-6; the match to TRBD1 covers 8 bases. Germline CDR1 and CDR2: DFQATT and SNEGSKA (reference sequence). Losses at the gene ends were 0 bases for V and 2 bases for J; bases not matched to a gene: 12. This CDR3 spans 19 amino acids. The chain's CDR3 is CSARDIRDRHSPYNSPLHF. CDR3 DNA sequence: TGCAGTGCTAGAGACATCCGGGACAGGCACTCTCCCTATAATTCACCCCTCCACTTT.

This clonotype was counted between two and nine times. This chain uses TRBV20-1 with TRBJ2-5; D unresolved. CDR1 is DFQATT, CDR2 SNEGSKA, per germline (reference sequence). V lost 5 bases, J lost 3 bases, and 10 bases lay in between. The length of the CDR3 is 12 residues. The CDR3 DNA follows: TGCAGTGCTCTTCGACACAAAGAGACCCAGTACTTC. It translates to CSALRHKETQYF.